One sample yielded the 15 T cell receptor beta chains listed below, sequenced in a study of blood T cell repertoires in COVID-19. Measured with immunoSEQ multiplex PCR; TCRdb has only the in-frame clones, and not every one. Here the sample spans 95,000 to 120,000 clones, approximately 81% being singletons. Sequenced sample: peripheral blood. The receptor source for this set is a man between 50 and 59 years old with acute or convalescent COVID-19.

The CDR3 DNA sequence: TGTGCCAGCAGCTTAGTACGCGGGCGGGGGAATTCCTACGAGCAGTACGTC. This encodes CASSLVRGRGNSYEQYV. The V gene is TRBV7-6, the J gene TRBJ2-7; TRBD2 matches at 7 bases. Germline V gene sequence: CDR1 SGHVS, CDR2 FNYEAQ. J gave up 1 base and V 1 base, and 10 bases lay outside the gene matches. The CDR3 loop spans 17 amino acids.

This chain uses TRBV6-1 with TRBJ1-2; weak D call: TRBD1 (5 bases). The V gene lost 2 bases and the J gene lost 4 bases, with 29 bases spanning the gap. CDR3 length: 20 amino acids. Germline CDR1 and CDR2: MNHNS and SASEGT. The CDR3 DNA sequence: TGTGCCAGCAGTGAATTACTGTGGGGAACCACAACCCCTAGGGGCTATGGCTACACCTTC. Protein product: CASSELLWGTTTPRGYGYTF.

The chain uses TRBV5-5 and TRBJ1-5; 7 nucleotides agree with TRBD1. The V segment lost 4 bases and the J segment 1 base; nucleotides outside the gene matches: 14. CDR1 is SGHKS, CDR2 YYEKEE, per germline (reference sequence). The length of the CDR3 is 18 residues. This CDR3 is CASSPRFLTGRSNQPQHF. Written as DNA, the CDR3 is TGTGCCAGCAGCCCCCGATTTTTGACAGGGAGGAGCAATCAGCCCCAGCATTTT.

The CDR3 spells CASSRDSNEQFF. CDR3 nucleotide sequence: TGTGCCAGCAGCCGGGACTCCAATGAGCAGTTCTTC. This rearrangement joins TRBV7-3 to TRBJ2-1; tentatively, D is TRBD2 (6 bases). V lost 5 bases, J lost 6 bases, and 8 bases lay in between. The V gene's germline CDR1 is SGHTA and CDR2 FQGTGA. CDR3 length: 12 residues.

The rearrangement links TRBV7-9 to TRBJ1-6; no firm D call. The CDR3 extends over 15 amino acids. The V gene's germline CDR1 is SEHNR and CDR2 FQNEAQ (reference sequence). V gave up 5 bases and J gave up 0 bases, with 8 bases separating them. The CDR3 DNA sequence: TGTGCCAGCAGCGCGGCTTTCTCCTATAATTCACCCCTCCACTTT. Translated: CASSAAFSYNSPLHF.

The chain links TRBV7-8 to TRBJ2-3; possibly TRBD1 for D (5 bases). Germline CDR1 is SGHVS and CDR2 is FQNEAQ. The V gene lost 4 bases and the J gene lost 1 base, with 9 bases spanning the gap. The CDR3 consists of 14 residues. The CDR3: CASSSLRGTDTQYF. The CDR3 DNA follows: TGTGCCAGCAGCTCTCTCAGGGGCACAGATACGCAGTATTTT.

This chain joins TRBV30 and TRBJ1-6, with no clear D. The CDR3 consists of 13 residues. V was cut by 1 base and J by 7 bases, with 8 bases left in between. In germline, CDR1 is GTSNPN, CDR2 SVGIG (reference sequence). CDR3 protein: CAWSAGVNSPLHF. The CDR3 coding sequence is TGTGCCTGGAGTGCGGGAGTAAATTCACCCCTCCACTTT. The variable domain in full, with the rest retrieved from reference TRBV30 and TRBJ1-6, is SQTIHQWPATLVQPVGSPLSLECTVEGTSNPNLYWYRQAAGRGLQLLFYSVGIGQISSEVPQNLSASRPQDRQFILSSKKLLLSDSGFYLCAWSAGVNSPLHFGNGTRLTVT.

The chain carries TRBV28 and TRBJ1-2, with 7 bases identical to TRBD1. The trim removed 2 bases at V and 7 bases at J, leaving 7 bases unmatched. CDR3 size: 14 residues. CDR1 and CDR2 (germline): MDHEN, SYDVKM. CDR3 residues: CASSLQGGRGGYTF. CDR3 coding DNA: TGTGCCAGCAGTTTACAAGGGGGCCGGGGTGGCTACACCTTC.

This clone was detected a few times. The V and J genes are TRBV4-1 and TRBJ1-1, with 7 bases aligning to TRBD1. Germline V CDR1 and CDR2: MGHRA, YSYEKL. V lost 4 bases, J lost 7 bases, and 9 bases stayed unmatched. The CDR3 runs 14 residues. CDR3 in amino acids: CASSRDEQGLEAFF. The CDR3 coding sequence is TGCGCCAGCAGCCGGGATGAACAGGGGCTTGAAGCTTTCTTT.

The CDR3 DNA reads TGTGCCAGCAGCCAAGTTCCAGGGGGCCCCAGAGTGGGTGAGACCCAGTACTTC. Translated, it gives CASSQVPGGPRVGETQYF. The chain recombines TRBV3-1 (or the pseudogene TRBV3-2) with TRBJ2-5; the match to TRBD1 covers 8 bases. CDR1 and CDR2 from the germline V gene are LGHDT and YNNKEL (reference sequence). CDR3 size: 18 residues. V was pared by 1 base and J by 5 bases, with 15 bases of the junction left unmatched.

The chain couples TRBV5-1 to TRBJ2-6; possibly TRBD1 for D (6 bases). The length of the CDR3 is 16 residues. Germline CDR1 SGHRS, CDR2 YFSETQ. The germline V and J ends were trimmed by 0 bases and 4 bases, with 11 bases remaining between them. In DNA, the CDR3 is TGCGCCAGCAGCTTGGAGTCAGGGGTCGGGGCCAACGTCCTGACTTTC. It codes for CASSLESGVGANVLTF.

The chain is built from TRBV3-1 (or the pseudogene TRBV3-2) and TRBJ2-1; 13 bases line up with TRBD2. J was trimmed by 8 bases and V by 4 bases; bases with no gene match: 8. Per germline, CDR1 LGHDT and CDR2 YNNKEL (reference sequence). CDR3 length equals 16 residues. For the CDR3, the DNA is TGTGCCAGCAGCCGCCTGACTAGCGGGGGGAATGATGAGCAGTTCTTC. Its translation: CASSRLTSGGNDEQFF.

The chain employs TRBV4-1 and TRBJ1-2; 8 nucleotides line up with TRBD1. This CDR3 is 15 amino acids long. The J segment lost 8 bases and the V segment lost 3 bases, leaving 11 bases of the junction unmatched. Germline values: CDR1 MGHRA, CDR2 YSYEKL. This CDR3 is CASSQGNQGAGGYTF. The CDR3 coding sequence is TGCGCCAGCAGCCAGGGTAACCAGGGGGCTGGGGGCTACACCTTC.

This clone came up once. V gene TRBV4-1 combines with J gene TRBJ2-7; D ambiguous. V was trimmed by 0 bases and J by 0 bases, leaving 15 bases between them. CDR3 length: 17 amino acids. In germline, CDR1 is MGHRA, CDR2 YSYEKL. The CDR3 DNA follows: TGCGCCAGCAGCCAAGATAAACAGACCCTTAGCTCCTACGAGCAGTACTTC. This codes for CASSQDKQTLSSYEQYF.

This CDR3 reads CASSPGGLEAFF. CDR3 DNA sequence: TGCGCCAGCAGCCCAGGGGGCTTAGAGGCTTTCTTT. The rearrangement links TRBV5-1 to TRBJ1-1, with 8 bases that match TRBD1. V trimming: 4 bases; J trimming: 11 bases; junction bases outside the gene matches: 7. The CDR3 has 12 residues. Germline V gives CDR1 SGHRS, CDR2 YFSETQ.